The 3 T cell receptor beta chains reported below all come from one sample, sequenced in a study of blood T cell repertoires in COVID-19. TCRdb's table, derived via immunoSEQ multiplex PCR, lists solely in-frame clones and lacks some. The data show about 120,000 clones, about nine tenths seen once. The sequenced sample was peripheral blood. The receptors originated from a middle-aged man with acute or convalescent COVID-19.

The V gene is TRBV29-1, the J gene TRBJ1-2, with 8 bases lining up with TRBD1. V shed 5 bases and J 4 bases; nucleotides not matched to a gene: 9. This CDR3 is built from 14 residues. CDR1 and CDR2 from the germline V gene are SQVTM and ANQGSEA. The CDR3 here is CSVSGAGGAYGYTF. CDR3 nucleotides: TGCAGCGTTTCCGGCGCAGGGGGCGCCTATGGCTACACCTTC.

V usage is TRBV7-2 and J usage is TRBJ1-1; D is unresolved. Trimming took off 2 bases at V and 1 base at J, with 5 bases between the two ends. The CDR3 covers 13 residues. Germline CDR1 is SGHTA and CDR2 is FQGNSA. The CDR3 region has the DNA TGTGCCAGCAGCTTAAACAGGAACACTGAAGCTTTCTTT. This translates into CASSLNRNTEAFF. The full variable domain, in which reference TRBV7-2 and TRBJ1-1 provide the parts outside the CDR3, is GAGVSQSPSNKVTEKGKDVELRCDPISGHTALYWYRQSLGQGLEFLIYFQGNSAPDKSGLPSDRFSAERTGGSVSTLTIQRTQQEDSAVYLCASSLNRNTEAFFGQGTRLTVV.

This chain links TRBV24-1 with TRBJ2-5, with TRBD2 matching over 8 bases. The CDR3 is 16 amino acids. Per germline, CDR1 KGHDR and CDR2 SFDVKD. J gave up 2 bases and V 3 bases, and 7 bases lay outside the gene matches. The CDR3 nucleotides are TGTGCCACCAGTGATCAAGCGGGAGTGGTACAAGAGACCCAGTACTTC. Translated, it gives CATSDQAGVVQETQYF.